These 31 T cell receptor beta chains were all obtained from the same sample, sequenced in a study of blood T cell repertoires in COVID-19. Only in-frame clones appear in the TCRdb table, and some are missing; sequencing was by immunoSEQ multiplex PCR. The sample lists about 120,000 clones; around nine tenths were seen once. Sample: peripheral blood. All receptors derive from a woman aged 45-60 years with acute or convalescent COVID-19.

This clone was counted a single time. The CDR3 reads CASSYSSVYEQYF. The DNA for the CDR3 is TGTGCCAGCAGTTACTCGTCAGTCTACGAGCAGTACTTC. The V call is TRBV6-2 or TRBV6-3, the J call TRBJ2-7; D not resolved. Germline V gene data show CDR1 as MNHEY and CDR2 as SVGEGT. The CDR3 extends over 13 amino acids. V lost 0 bases and J lost 3, with 6 bases in between.

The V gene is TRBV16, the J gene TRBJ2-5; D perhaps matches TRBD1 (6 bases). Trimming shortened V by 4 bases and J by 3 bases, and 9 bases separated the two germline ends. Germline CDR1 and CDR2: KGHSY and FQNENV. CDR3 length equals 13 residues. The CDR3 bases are TGTGCCAGCAGCCGCCACAGGGAAGAGACCCAGTACTTC. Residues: CASSRHREETQYF.

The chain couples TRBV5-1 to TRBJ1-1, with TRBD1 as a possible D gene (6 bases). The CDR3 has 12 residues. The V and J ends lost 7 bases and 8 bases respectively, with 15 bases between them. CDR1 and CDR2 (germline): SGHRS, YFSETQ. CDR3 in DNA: TGCGCCAGCGCATCTGGGGGGGCGGAAGCTTTCTTT. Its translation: CASASGGAEAFF.

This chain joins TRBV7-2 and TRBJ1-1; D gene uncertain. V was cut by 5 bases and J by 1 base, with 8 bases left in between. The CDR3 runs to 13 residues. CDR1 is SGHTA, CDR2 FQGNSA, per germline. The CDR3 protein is CASSVERNTEAFF. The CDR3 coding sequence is TGTGCCAGCAGCGTCGAGAGGAACACTGAAGCTTTCTTT.

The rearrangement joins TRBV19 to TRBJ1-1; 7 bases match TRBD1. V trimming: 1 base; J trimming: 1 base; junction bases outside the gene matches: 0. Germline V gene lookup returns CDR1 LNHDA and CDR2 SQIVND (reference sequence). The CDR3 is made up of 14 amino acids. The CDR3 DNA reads TGTGCCAGTAGTATAGCAGGGGGGAACACTGAAGCTTTCTTT. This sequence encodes CASSIAGGNTEAFF.

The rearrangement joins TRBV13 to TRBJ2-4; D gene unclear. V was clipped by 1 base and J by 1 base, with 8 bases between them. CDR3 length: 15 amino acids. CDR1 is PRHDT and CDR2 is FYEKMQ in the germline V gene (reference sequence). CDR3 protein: CASSLVYNAKNIQYF. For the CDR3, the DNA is TGTGCCAGCAGCTTAGTTTACAACGCCAAAAACATTCAGTACTTC.

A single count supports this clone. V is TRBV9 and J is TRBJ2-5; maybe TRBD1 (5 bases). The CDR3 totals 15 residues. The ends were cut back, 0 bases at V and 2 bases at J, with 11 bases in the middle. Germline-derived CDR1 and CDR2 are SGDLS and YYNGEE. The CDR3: CASSVEGIVQETQYF. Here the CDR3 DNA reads TGTGCCAGCAGCGTAGAGGGGATAGTTCAAGAGACCCAGTACTTC.

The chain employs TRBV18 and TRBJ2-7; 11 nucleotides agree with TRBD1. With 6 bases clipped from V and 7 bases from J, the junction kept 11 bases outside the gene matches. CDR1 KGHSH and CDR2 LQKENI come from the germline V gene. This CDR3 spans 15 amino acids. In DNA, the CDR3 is TGTGCCAGCTCCGCGGGAGGGACAGGGGGAAGTGAGCAGTACTTC. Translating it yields CASSAGGTGGSEQYF.

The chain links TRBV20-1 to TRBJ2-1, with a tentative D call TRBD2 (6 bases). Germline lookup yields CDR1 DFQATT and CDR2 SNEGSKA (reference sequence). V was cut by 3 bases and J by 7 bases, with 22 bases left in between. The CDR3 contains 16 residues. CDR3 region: CSASPASGPWGNEQFF. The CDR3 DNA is TGCAGTGCTAGTCCCGCCAGCGGGCCTTGGGGGAATGAGCAGTTCTTC.

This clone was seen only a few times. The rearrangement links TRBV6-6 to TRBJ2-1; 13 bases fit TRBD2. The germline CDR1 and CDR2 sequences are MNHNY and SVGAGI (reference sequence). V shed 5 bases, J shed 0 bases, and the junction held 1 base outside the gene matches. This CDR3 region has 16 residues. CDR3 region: CASSRLAGGSYNEQFF. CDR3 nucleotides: TGTGCCAGCAGTCGACTAGCGGGAGGCTCCTACAATGAGCAGTTCTTC.

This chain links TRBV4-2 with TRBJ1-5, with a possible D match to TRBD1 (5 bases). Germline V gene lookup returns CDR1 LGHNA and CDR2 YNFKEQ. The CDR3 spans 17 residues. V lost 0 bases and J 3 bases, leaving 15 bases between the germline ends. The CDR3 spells CASSQDARQGPNQPQHF. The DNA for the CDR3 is TGTGCCAGCAGCCAAGATGCTCGTCAGGGCCCCAATCAGCCCCAGCATTTT.

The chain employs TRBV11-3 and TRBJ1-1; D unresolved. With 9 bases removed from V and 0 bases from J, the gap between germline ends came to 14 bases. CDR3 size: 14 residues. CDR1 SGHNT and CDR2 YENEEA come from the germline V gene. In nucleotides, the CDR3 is TGTGCCAGTACGCCAGGATCAATGAACACTGAAGCTTTCTTT. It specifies CASTPGSMNTEAFF. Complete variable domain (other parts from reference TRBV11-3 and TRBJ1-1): EAGVVQSPRYKIIEKKQPVAFWCNPISGHNTLYWYLQNLGQGPELLIRYENEEAVDDSQLPKDRFSAERLKGVDSTLKIQPAELGDSAVYLCASTPGSMNTEAFFGQGTRLTVV.

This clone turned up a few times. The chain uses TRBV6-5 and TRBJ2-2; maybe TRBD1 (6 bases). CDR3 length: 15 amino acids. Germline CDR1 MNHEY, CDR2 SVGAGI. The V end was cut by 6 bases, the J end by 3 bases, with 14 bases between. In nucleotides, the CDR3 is TGTGCCAGCAGGGCTACAGGGATTCACACCGGGGAGCTGTTTTTT. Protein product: CASRATGIHTGELFF.

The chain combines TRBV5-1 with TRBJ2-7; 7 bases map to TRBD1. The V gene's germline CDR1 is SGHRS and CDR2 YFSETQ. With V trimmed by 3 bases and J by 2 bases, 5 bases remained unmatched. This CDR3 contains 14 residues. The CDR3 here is CASSWAGTAYEQYF. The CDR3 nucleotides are TGCGCCAGCAGCTGGGCTGGGACAGCCTACGAGCAGTACTTC.

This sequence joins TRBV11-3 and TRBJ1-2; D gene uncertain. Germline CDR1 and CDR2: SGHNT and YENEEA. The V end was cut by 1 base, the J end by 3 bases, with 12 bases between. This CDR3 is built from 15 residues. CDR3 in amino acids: CASSLGGLADYGYTF. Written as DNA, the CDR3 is TGTGCCAGCAGCTTAGGAGGGCTGGCTGACTATGGCTACACCTTC.

In DNA form, the CDR3 reads TGTGCCAGCAGCGCGTCTCCCTCGCGGAAGGACACTGAAGCTTTCTTT. Translation: CASSASPSRKDTEAFF. The gene calls are TRBV9 and TRBJ1-1; D ambiguous. V was trimmed by 3 bases and J by 3 bases, leaving 18 bases between them. The CDR3 is 16 residues long. CDR1 is SGDLS, CDR2 YYNGEE, per germline.

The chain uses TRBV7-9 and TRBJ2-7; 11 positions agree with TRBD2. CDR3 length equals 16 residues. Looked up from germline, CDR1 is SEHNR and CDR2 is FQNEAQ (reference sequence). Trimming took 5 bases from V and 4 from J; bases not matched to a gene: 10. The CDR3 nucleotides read TGTGCCAGCAGCCCCTCGGGGGCTAGCGGGAGGTACGAGCAGTACTTC. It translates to CASSPSGASGRYEQYF.

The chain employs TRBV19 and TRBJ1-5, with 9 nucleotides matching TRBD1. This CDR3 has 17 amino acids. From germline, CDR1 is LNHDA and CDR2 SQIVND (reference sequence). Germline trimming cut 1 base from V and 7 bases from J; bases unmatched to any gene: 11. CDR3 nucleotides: TGTGCCAGTAGTATAGGGAACAGGGGGCGAGATGAGCAGCCCCAGCATTTT. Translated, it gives CASSIGNRGRDEQPQHF.

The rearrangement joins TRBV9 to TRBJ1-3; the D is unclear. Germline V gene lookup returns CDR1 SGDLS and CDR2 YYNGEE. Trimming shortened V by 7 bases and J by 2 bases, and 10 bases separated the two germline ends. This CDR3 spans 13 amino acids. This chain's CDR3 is CASSPGTGNTIYF. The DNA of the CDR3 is TGTGCCAGCTCTCCAGGAACTGGAAACACCATATATTTT.

CDR3 amino acids: CASSRRQVNTEAFF. Here the CDR3 DNA reads TGTGCCAGCAGCCGCAGACAGGTGAACACTGAAGCTTTCTTT. V gene TRBV7-2 combines with J gene TRBJ1-1; perhaps TRBD1 as D (6 bases). V lost 5 bases to trimming and J lost 0 bases, with 10 bases between them. The germline CDR1 and CDR2 sequences are SGHTA and FQGNSA. The CDR3 length is 14 residues.

The CDR3 spells CASSRDNTEAFF. CDR3 in DNA: TGCGCCAGCAGTCGGGATAACACTGAAGCTTTCTTT. The V gene is TRBV5-1, the J gene TRBJ1-1; D is unclear. The V gene lost 5 bases and the J gene lost 2 bases, with 7 bases spanning the gap. CDR3 length equals 12 residues. Germline V CDR1 and CDR2: SGHRS, YFSETQ.

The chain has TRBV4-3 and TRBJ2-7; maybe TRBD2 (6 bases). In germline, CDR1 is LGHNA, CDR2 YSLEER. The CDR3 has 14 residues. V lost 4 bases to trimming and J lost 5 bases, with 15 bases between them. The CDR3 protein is CASSLYGGVDEQYF. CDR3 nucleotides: TGCGCCAGCAGCCTGTATGGCGGGGTCGACGAGCAGTACTTC.

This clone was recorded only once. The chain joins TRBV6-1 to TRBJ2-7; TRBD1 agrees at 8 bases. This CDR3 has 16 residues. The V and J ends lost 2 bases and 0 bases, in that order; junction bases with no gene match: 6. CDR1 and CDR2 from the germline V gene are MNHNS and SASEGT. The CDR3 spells CASSESTGAPSYEQYF. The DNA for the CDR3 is TGTGCCAGCAGTGAATCGACAGGGGCCCCCTCCTACGAGCAGTACTTC.

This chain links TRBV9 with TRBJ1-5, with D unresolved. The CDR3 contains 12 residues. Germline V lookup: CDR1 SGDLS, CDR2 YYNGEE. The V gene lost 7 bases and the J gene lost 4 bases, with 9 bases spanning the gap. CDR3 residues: CASSSGNQPQHF. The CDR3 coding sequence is TGTGCCAGCTCGTCGGGAAATCAGCCCCAGCATTTT.

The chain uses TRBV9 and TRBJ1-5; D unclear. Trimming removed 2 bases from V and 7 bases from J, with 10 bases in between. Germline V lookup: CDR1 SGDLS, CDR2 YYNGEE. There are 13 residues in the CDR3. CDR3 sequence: CASSVREGQPQHF. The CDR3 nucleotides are TGTGCCAGCAGCGTGAGGGAGGGCCAGCCCCAGCATTTT.

The CDR3, as DNA: TGTGCCAGCAGCCAAGCTGGGGGACTAGAGTACAATGAGCAGTTCTTC. Amino acid sequence: CASSQAGGLEYNEQFF. The chain combines TRBV14 with TRBJ2-1; 8 nucleotides line up with TRBD2. V dropped 1 base and J dropped 4; count of bases not matched to a gene: 6. The CDR3 contains 16 residues. Germline V gives CDR1 SGHDN, CDR2 FVKESK.

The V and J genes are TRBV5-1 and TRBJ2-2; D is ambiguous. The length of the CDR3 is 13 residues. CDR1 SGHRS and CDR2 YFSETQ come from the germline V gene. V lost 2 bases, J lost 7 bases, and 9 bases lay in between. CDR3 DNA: TGCGCCAGCAGCTTACTCGCGGTCGGGGAGCTGTTTTTT. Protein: CASSLLAVGELFF.

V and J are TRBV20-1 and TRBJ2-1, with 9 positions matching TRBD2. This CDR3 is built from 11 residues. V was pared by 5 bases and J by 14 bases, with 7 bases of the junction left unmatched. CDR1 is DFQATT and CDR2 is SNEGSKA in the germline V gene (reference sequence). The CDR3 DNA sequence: TGCAGTGCTCCCTTGGTAGCGGGAGAGTTCTTC. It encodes CSAPLVAGEFF.

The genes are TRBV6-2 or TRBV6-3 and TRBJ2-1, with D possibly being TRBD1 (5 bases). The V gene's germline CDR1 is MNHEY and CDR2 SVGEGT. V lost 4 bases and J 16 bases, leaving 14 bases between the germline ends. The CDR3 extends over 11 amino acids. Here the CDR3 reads CASSWGGVGFF. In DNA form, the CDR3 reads TGTGCCAGCAGTTGGGGCGGCGTAGGATTCTTC.

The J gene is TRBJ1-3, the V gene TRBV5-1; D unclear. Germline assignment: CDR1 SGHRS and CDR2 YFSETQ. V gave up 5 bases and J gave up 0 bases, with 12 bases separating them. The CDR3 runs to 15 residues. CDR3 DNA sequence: TGCGCCAGCAGTTATGACGGGAGCTCTGGAAACACCATATATTTT. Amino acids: CASSYDGSSGNTIYF.

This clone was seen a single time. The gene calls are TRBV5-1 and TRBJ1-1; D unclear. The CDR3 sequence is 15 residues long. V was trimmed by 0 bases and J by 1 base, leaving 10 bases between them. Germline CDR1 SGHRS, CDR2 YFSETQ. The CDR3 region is CASSLDQVGNTEAFF. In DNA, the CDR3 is TGCGCCAGCAGCTTGGATCAGGTAGGGAACACTGAAGCTTTCTTT.